These T cell receptor beta chains were read from a single sample in a study of blood T cell repertoires in COVID-19. TCRdb's copy holds only in-frame clones and misses some; the assay was immunoSEQ multiplex PCR. The sample has about 220,000 clones, about 82% seen once; the top ten hold about 2.5%. The specimen sequenced was peripheral blood. The receptors come from a woman aged 70-85 years with COVID-19, enrolled during active disease. Both conserved end residues are part of each CDR3. Fields, in order: J gene, D gene, V gene, clone size, CDR3 DNA, CDR3 protein. A D gene is named only where the DNA matches it firmly. Only part of the rows carry a size: once, few, many, or a class if the clone is expanded.

TRBJ1-6 NA TRBV27 few TGTGCCAGCAGCAGACAGGAGAATAATTCACCCCTCCACTTT CASSRQENNSPLHF
TRBJ2-7 NA TRBV7-2 once TGTGCCAGCAGCGCAGCCTACGAGCAGTACTTC CASSAAYEQYF
TRBJ2-1 TRBD2 TRBV30 NA TGTGCCTGGAGCGACCTAGCGGCCTACAATGAGCAGTTCTTC CAWSDLAAYNEQFF
TRBJ1-1 NA TRBV19 NA TGTGCCAGTAAGAGGCAGAACACTGAAGCTTTCTTT CASKRQNTEAFF
TRBJ2-1 TRBD2 TRBV6-4 NA TGTGCCAGCAGTGACTCCAGCGGGAGTTACAATGAGCAGTTCTTC CASSDSSGSYNEQFF
TRBJ2-3 NA TRBV6-5 NA TGTGCCAGCAGTTCCGTTGGGAGAGCAGATACGCAGTATTTT CASSSVGRADTQYF
TRBJ1-4 NA TRBV21-1 NA TGTGCCAATACGGGACAGTCCTATGAAAAACTGTTTTTT CANTGQSYEKLFF
TRBJ2-2 NA TRBV11-2 NA TGTGCCAGCAGCAACAATCCGGGCACCGGGGAGCTGTTTTTT CASSNNPGTGELFF
TRBJ2-1 NA TRBV1 NA TGCACCAGCAGCCAACCACCCCTCTTAGCGGGAACCATACCCAATGAGCAGTTCTTC CTSSQPPLLAGTIPNEQFF
TRBJ2-1 TRBD2 TRBV11-2 few TGTGCCAGCAGCTCTAGCGGGGCCCAGAACAATGAGCAGTTCTTC CASSSSGAQNNEQFF
TRBJ1-1 NA TRBV12-3/TRBV12-4 few TGTGCCAGCAGTTTCCAGGGAAACACTGAAGCTTTCTTT CASSFQGNTEAFF
TRBJ1-5 NA TRBV19 NA TGTGCCAGTAGTATTCTCGGGGGAGGAGGTAATCAGCCCCAGCATTTT CASSILGGGGNQPQHF
TRBJ1-1 NA TRBV2 NA TGTGCCAGCAGGGACAGTCGGCTTACTTTCTTT CASRDSRLTFF
TRBJ1-5 NA TRBV12-5 NA TGTGCTAGTGGTTTAGGGGGAGTCAATCAGCCCCAGCATTTT CASGLGGVNQPQHF
TRBJ2-2 TRBD2 TRBV7-2 NA TGTGCCAGCAGCCCCGGGGGGGCCTTTGGCGGGGAGCTGTTTTTT CASSPGGAFGGELFF
TRBJ2-7 TRBD1 TRBV2 large TGTGCCAGCAGAACCGGGACAGTCTACGAGCAGTACTTC CASRTGTVYEQYF
TRBJ1-1 NA TRBV4-3 once TGCGCCAGCAGCCAAGATGTGACTTACACTGAAGCTTTCTTT CASSQDVTYTEAFF
TRBJ2-4 NA TRBV19 NA TGTGCCAGTAGTATAGTTGACACCTCATTTGCAAAAAACATTCAGTACTTC CASSIVDTSFAKNIQYF
TRBJ2-5 TRBD1 TRBV5-8 NA TGTGCCAGCAGCTTCCGGGGACAGGGGGGCCAAGAGACCCAGTACTTC CASSFRGQGGQETQYF
TRBJ2-3 NA TRBV15 NA TGTGCCACCAGCACAGAAAGCCCGGGATCCACAGATACGCAGTATTTT CATSTESPGSTDTQYF
TRBJ2-1 NA TRBV19 NA TGTGCCAGTAGTATTGAGGGCAGCCACTACAATGAGCAGTTCTTC CASSIEGSHYNEQFF
TRBJ2-2 NA TRBV6-4 NA TGTGCCAGCAAGGCAGCGACAGATGGCACCGGGGAGCTGTTTTTT CASKAATDGTGELFF
TRBJ1-1 NA TRBV5-1 NA TGCGCCAGCAGCGGGTTACAGGGCGGAAACACTGAAGCTTTCTTT CASSGLQGGNTEAFF
TRBJ2-3 TRBD2 TRBV27 NA TGTGCCAGCAGTTCCTCGAGGCGCAGCGGGGAACTACGGGATACGCAGTATTTT CASSSSRRSGELRDTQYF
TRBJ1-4 NA TRBV12-3/TRBV12-4 NA TGTGCCAGCAGTTTAAAGAACGGGGGAAAACTGTTTTTT CASSLKNGGKLFF
TRBJ2-7 TRBD2 TRBV4-3 NA TGCGCCAGCAGCCAAGCGACAACTAGCGGGTACGAGCAGTACTTC CASSQATTSGYEQYF
TRBJ2-1 NA TRBV30 once TGTGCCTGGAGTGCGGGACTGACCTACAATGAGCAGTTCTTC CAWSAGLTYNEQFF
TRBJ2-4 NA TRBV19 NA TGTGCCAGCTCTATGGGGGGGCGCAAAAACATTCAGTACTTC CASSMGGRKNIQYF
TRBJ2-1 TRBD2 TRBV9 NA TGTGCCAGCAGCGTAGTGGCTAGCGGCTCCTACAATGAGCAGTTCTTC CASSVVASGSYNEQFF
TRBJ1-5 NA TRBV29-1 NA TGCAGCGCGGGGAGTACCAATCAGCCCCAGCATTTT CSAGSTNQPQHF
TRBJ1-1 NA TRBV18 once TGTGCCAGCTCACCCCAAATCACTGAAGCTTTCTTT CASSPQITEAFF
TRBJ2-7 TRBD2 TRBV5-4 NA TGTGCCAGCAGCTTGGAGAGTAGCGGGCGGGGCTACGAGCAGTACTTC CASSLESSGRGYEQYF
TRBJ1-2 TRBD1 TRBV7-3 NA TGTGCCAGCAGCTTAACCTCCGGGACAGAGTATGGCTACACCTTC CASSLTSGTEYGYTF
TRBJ2-7 TRBD2 TRBV7-2 NA TGTGCCAGCAGCCAAAACGGACTAGCGGGAGGGGTTAGGCAGTACTTC CASSQNGLAGGVRQYF
TRBJ2-1 TRBD1 TRBV10-3 NA TGTGCCATCAGTGAAGACAGGGGGAACAATGAGCAGTTCTTC CAISEDRGNNEQFF
TRBJ1-2 NA TRBV6-5 NA TGTGCCAGTTCGGCGGTCCCTAACTATGGCTACACCTTC CASSAVPNYGYTF
TRBJ1-1 NA TRBV12-1 once TGTGCCAGCAGCTCCAAATTAGACAGGGTCACTGAAGCTTTCTTT CASSSKLDRVTEAFF
TRBJ1-6 NA TRBV7-8 NA TGTGCCAGCAGCGGGGCGGGCAGGGGTGTTTCACCCCTCCACTTT CASSGAGRGVSPLHF